One and the same sample provided the 10 T cell receptor beta chains below, sequenced in a study of blood T cells in healthy people across ages (dated by TCRdb to between 2014 and 2016). Libraries were prepared through 5' RACE. Instrument on record: Illumina HiSeq 2500. A second roughly 6 to 11 cycle PCR used a sample-barcoded 5' primer and a J-beta primer mix. TCRdb passed the public sequencing reads through fastp at Q25 and MiXCR, retaining productive beta sequences. Records with the same CDR3 protein are collapsed into one entry carrying the most frequent genes and DNA. This sample gives 650,000 to 700,000 distinct CDR3 sequences in total; about 50% of them show up just once. The biggest ten clones account for approximately 13% of the sample. Material: blood. All receptors derive from a woman over 75 in good health.

This clonotype was recorded many times. The chain has TRBV11-2 and TRBJ2-5; D is unresolved. Trimming shortened V by 0 bases and J by 2 bases, and 4 bases separated the two germline ends. Per germline, CDR1 SGHAT and CDR2 FQNNGV. CDR3 size: 13 residues. The CDR3 nucleotides are TGTGCCAGCAGCTTAGACCTTCAAGAGACCCAGTACTTC. Translating gives CASSLDLQETQYF. Combining the CDR3 with reference TRBV11-2 and TRBJ2-5 gives the whole variable domain EAGVAQSPRYKIIEKRQSVAFWCNPISGHATLYWYQQILGQGPKLLIQFQNNGVVDDSQLPKDRFSAERLKGVDSTLKIQPAKLEDSAVYLCASSLDLQETQYFGPGTRLLVL.

At least ten counts were recorded for this clonotype. The chain uses TRBV5-1 and TRBJ2-1; D gene ambiguous. The germline gives CDR1 SGHRS, CDR2 YFSETQ. V was pared by 2 bases and J by 3 bases, with 6 bases between. The CDR3 has 13 residues. DNA of the CDR3: TGCGCCAGCAGCTTCAACCGCTACAATGAGCAGTTCTTC. This encodes CASSFNRYNEQFF.

The V call is TRBV7-2, the J call TRBJ1-5; D is uncertain. V lost 4 bases, J lost 0 bases, and 10 bases lay in between. CDR1 is SGHTA and CDR2 is FQGNSA in the germline V gene. CDR3 length: 15 amino acids. The CDR3 DNA reads as TGTGCCAGCAGCTACGGTGGTTTTAGCAATCAGCCCCAGCATTTT. This sequence encodes CASSYGGFSNQPQHF.

A few counts support this clonotype. The J gene is TRBJ2-2, the V gene TRBV29-1; a weak D match, TRBD2 (6 bases). Germline lookup yields CDR1 SQVTM and CDR2 ANQGSEA. V shed 7 bases and J shed 6 bases, with 21 bases lying between them. The CDR3 is 15 amino acids. CDR3 DNA sequence: TGCAGCGCCTCCTCCTCTAGCGCGGTACCCGGGGAGCTGTTTTTT. It yields the protein CSASSSSAVPGELFF.

Points on this clonotype: A much more abundant neighbour one base away suggests this may be a read error. V is TRBV27 and J is TRBJ2-1, with 7 bases matching TRBD2. Gene TRBJ2-7 matches the end of the DNA better, so the J call may be wrong. The CDR3 extends over 13 amino acids. Germline values: CDR1 MNHEY, CDR2 SMNVEV (reference sequence). CDR3 bases: TGTGCCAGCAGTTCCAGGGACTACAATGAGCAGTACTTC. Translation: CASSSRDYNEQYF.

V and J are TRBV6-5 and TRBJ1-2; D is undetermined. Germline V gene sequence: CDR1 MNHEY, CDR2 SVGAGI. CDR3 length: 14 amino acids. Trimming removed 4 bases from V and 0 bases from J, with 9 bases in between. The CDR3 DNA reads as TGTGCCAGCAGTTCCCCAGCAGCTAACTATGGCTACACCTTC. Translating gives CASSSPAANYGYTF.

This clonotype was counted only a few times. A much larger clone differs by one base, so this may be a read error. The DNA of the CDR3 is TGCAGCGTTGTGGAGGACGACTACAATGAGCAGTACTTC. It encodes CSVVEDDYNEQYF. This chain links TRBV29-1 with TRBJ2-5; weak D call: TRBD2 (5 bases). Germline loops: CDR1 SQVTM, CDR2 ANQGSEA. This CDR3 contains 13 residues. V dropped 4 bases and J dropped 11 bases, with 20 bases sitting between them. The full variable domain, rest sourced from reference TRBV29-1 and TRBJ2-5, is SAVISQKPSRDICQRGTSLTIQCQVDSQVTMMFWYRQQPGQSLTLIATANQGSEATYESGFVIDKFPISRPNLTFSTLTVSNMSPEDSSIYLCSVVEDDYNEQYFGPGTRLLVL.

This clonotype was seen repeatedly, ten times or more. The gene calls are TRBV5-1 and TRBJ2-7; D perhaps matches TRBD1 (7 bases). There are 14 residues in the CDR3. From germline, CDR1 is SGHRS and CDR2 YFSETQ. V lost 2 bases and J lost 3, with 12 bases in between. CDR3 loop: CASSLQGRIYEQYF. The CDR3 region has the DNA TGCGCCAGCAGCTTACAGGGGAGGATCTACGAGCAGTACTTC.

There are a few counts of this clonotype. The rearrangement joins TRBV20-1 to TRBJ1-3; D ambiguous. Looked up from germline, CDR1 is DFQATT and CDR2 is SNEGSKA (reference sequence). Trimming took 6 bases from V and 0 from J, leaving 9 bases between them. This CDR3 has 13 amino acids. CDR3 DNA sequence: TGCAGTGCCGTTACATCCTCTGGAAACACCATATATTTT. Protein product: CSAVTSSGNTIYF.

J is TRBJ2-4 and V is TRBV7-8, with 7 bases aligning to TRBD1. Near its end, the DNA agrees better with TRBJ2-7, so the J call may be wrong. Germline assignment: CDR1 SGHVS and CDR2 FQNEAQ. The CDR3 covers 14 residues. CDR3 sequence: CASSFTPGGHEQYF. CDR3 in DNA: TGTGCCAGCAGCTTTACCCCAGGGGGACACGAGCAGTACTTC.